These 4 T cell receptor beta chains share one sample of origin, sequenced in a study of blood T cell repertoires in COVID-19. This table comes from immunoSEQ multiplex PCR, and its TCRdb copy is limited to in-frame clones, with some not included. The sample lists about 370,000 clones, around 89% seen once, with roughly 1% in the top ten. The sample consisted of PBMCs or T cells enriched from blood (not recorded which). The receptor set was obtained from a man younger than 35 who had recovered from COVID-19.

This rearrangement joins TRBV24-1 to TRBJ2-1, with 7 positions matching TRBD2. CDR1 is KGHDR, CDR2 SFDVKD, per germline. The junction had 8 bases not matched to a gene; V was cut back by 3 bases and J by 4 bases. The CDR3 loop spans 16 amino acids. CDR3 sequence: CATSDPTSNKYNEQFF. Here the CDR3 DNA reads TGTGCCACCAGTGATCCGACTAGCAATAAGTACAATGAGCAGTTCTTC.

J is TRBJ2-3 and V is TRBV3-1 (or the pseudogene TRBV3-2); 12 bases match TRBD2. The germline V gene has CDR1 LGHDT and CDR2 YNNKEL (reference sequence). J lost 6 bases, V lost 0 bases, and 13 bases had no gene match. The CDR3 sequence is 19 residues long. CDR3 in DNA: TGTGCCAGCAGCCAAGAGAGCCCCATTGGGCTAGCGGGAGGGGATACGCAGTATTTT. Encoded protein: CASSQESPIGLAGGDTQYF.

The chain uses TRBV5-4 and TRBJ1-2; TRBD1 matches 7 bases. V shed 4 bases and J 6 bases; nucleotides not matched to a gene: 9. The CDR3 is 14 residues long. The germline CDR1 and CDR2 sequences are SGHNT and YYREEE (reference sequence). The chain's CDR3 is CASSLPTGWHGYTF. For the CDR3, the DNA is TGTGCCAGCAGCCTACCGACAGGGTGGCATGGCTACACCTTC.

V is TRBV6-5 and J is TRBJ2-7, with a possible D match to TRBD2 (5 bases). V lost 10 bases, J lost 6 bases, and 19 bases lay in between. Germline V gene sequence: CDR1 MNHEY, CDR2 SVGAGI. The CDR3 covers 13 residues. The CDR3 protein is CATEGRKGIEQYF. DNA for the CDR3: TGTGCCACCGAGGGAAGAAAAGGGATCGAGCAGTACTTC.